The 2 T cell receptor beta chains in this list originate from one sample, sequenced in a study of OX40 agonist ivuxolimab in advanced cancers. Profiled with immunoSEQ multiplex PCR; TCRdb holds only in-frame clones, not every one. The table has nearly 65,000 clones, over 80% seen once. Specimen: CD4+ or CD8+ T cells sorted from blood, collected in a trial of the OX40 agonist ivuxolimab. These receptors were collected from an adult with an advanced solid tumor such as melanoma, head and neck, liver or kidney cancer.

V is TRBV5-6 and J is TRBJ2-7, with a tentative D call TRBD1 (5 bases). The V and J ends lost 2 bases and 1 base respectively, with 7 bases between them. Per germline, CDR1 SGHDT and CDR2 YYEEEE. The CDR3 consists of 13 residues. The CDR3 loop reads CASSFGASYEQYV. DNA for the CDR3: TGTGCCAGCAGCTTTGGGGCTTCCTACGAGCAGTACGTC.

This chain connects TRBV5-1 to TRBJ2-1; TRBD1 might be the D (5 bases). V was trimmed by 1 base and J by 6 bases, leaving 11 bases between them. CDR3 length: 14 residues. Per the germline V gene, CDR1 is SGHRS and CDR2 is YFSETQ. The CDR3 coding sequence is TGCGCCAGCAGCTTGTCCGTGGACATCAATGAGCAGTTCTTC. Amino acid sequence: CASSLSVDINEQFF.